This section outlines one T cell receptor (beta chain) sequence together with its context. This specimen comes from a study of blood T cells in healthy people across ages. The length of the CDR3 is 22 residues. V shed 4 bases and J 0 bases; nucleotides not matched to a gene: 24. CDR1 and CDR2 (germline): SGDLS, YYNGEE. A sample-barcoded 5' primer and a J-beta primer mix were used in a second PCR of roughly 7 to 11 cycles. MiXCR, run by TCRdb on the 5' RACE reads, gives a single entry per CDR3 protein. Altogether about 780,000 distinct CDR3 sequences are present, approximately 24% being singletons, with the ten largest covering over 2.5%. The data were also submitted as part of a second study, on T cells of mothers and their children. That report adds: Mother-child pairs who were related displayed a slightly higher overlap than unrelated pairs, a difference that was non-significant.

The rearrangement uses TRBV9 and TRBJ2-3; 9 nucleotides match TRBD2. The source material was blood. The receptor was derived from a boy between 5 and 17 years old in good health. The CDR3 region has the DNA TGTGCCAGCAGCCATCCGCTTCTGAGTTGGCGGGGGGGCCCCCCTAGCACAGATACGCAGTATTTT. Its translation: CASSHPLLSWRGGPPSTDTQYF.